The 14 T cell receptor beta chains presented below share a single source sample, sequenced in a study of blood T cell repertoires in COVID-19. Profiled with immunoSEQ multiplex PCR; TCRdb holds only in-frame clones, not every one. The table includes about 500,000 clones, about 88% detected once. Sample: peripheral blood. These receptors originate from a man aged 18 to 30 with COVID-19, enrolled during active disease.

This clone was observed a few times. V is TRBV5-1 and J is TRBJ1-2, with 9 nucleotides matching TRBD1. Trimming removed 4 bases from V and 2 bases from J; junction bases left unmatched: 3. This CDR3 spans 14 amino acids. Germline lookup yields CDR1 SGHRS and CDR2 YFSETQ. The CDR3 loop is CASSAQGANYGYTF. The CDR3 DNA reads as TGCGCCAGCAGCGCACAGGGGGCGAACTATGGCTACACCTTC.

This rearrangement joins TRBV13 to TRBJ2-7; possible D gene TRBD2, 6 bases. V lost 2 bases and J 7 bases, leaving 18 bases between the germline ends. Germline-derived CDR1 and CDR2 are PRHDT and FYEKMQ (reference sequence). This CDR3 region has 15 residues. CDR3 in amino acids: CASSLFGTELREQYF. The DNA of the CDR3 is TGTGCCAGCAGCTTATTCGGGACTGAACTACGGGAGCAGTACTTC.

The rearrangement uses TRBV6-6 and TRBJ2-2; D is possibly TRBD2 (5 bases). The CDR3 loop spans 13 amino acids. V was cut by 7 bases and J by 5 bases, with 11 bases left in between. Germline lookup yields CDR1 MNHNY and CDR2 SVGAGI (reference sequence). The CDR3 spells CASISSGTGELFF. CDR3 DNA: TGTGCCAGCATTTCGTCGGGGACCGGGGAGCTGTTTTTT.

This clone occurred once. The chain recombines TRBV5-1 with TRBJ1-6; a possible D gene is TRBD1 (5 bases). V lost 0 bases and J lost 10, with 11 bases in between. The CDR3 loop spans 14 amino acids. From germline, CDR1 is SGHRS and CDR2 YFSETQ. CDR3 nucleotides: TGCGCCAGCAGCTTGGATGGAGGGACCTCACCCCTCCACTTT. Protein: CASSLDGGTSPLHF.

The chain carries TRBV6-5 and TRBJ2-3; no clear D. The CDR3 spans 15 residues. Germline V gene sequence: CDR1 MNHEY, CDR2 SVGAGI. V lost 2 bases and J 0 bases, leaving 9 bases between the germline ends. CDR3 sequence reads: CASSYTETSTDTQYF. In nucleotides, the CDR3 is TGTGCCAGCAGTTACACCGAGACTAGCACAGATACGCAGTATTTT.

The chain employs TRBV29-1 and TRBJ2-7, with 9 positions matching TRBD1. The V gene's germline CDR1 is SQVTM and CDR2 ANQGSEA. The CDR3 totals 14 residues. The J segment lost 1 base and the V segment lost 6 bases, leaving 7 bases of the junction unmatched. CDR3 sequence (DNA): TGCAGCGTCGCTGGGACAGGGAGTTCCTACGAGCAGTACTTC. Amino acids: CSVAGTGSSYEQYF.

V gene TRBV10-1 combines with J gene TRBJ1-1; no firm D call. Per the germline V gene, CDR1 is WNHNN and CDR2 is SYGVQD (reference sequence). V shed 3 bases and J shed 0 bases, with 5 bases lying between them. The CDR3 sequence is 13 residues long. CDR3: CASSEAMNTEAFF. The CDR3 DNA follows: TGCGCCAGCAGTGAAGCTATGAACACTGAAGCTTTCTTT.

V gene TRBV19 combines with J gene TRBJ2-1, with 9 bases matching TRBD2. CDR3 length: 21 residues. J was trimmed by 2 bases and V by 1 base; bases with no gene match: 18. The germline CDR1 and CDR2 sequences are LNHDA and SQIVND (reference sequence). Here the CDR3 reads CASSIVLARREGHRTYNEQFF. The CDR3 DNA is TGTGCCAGTAGTATAGTATTGGCTCGGCGGGAGGGCCATAGGACCTACAATGAGCAGTTCTTC.

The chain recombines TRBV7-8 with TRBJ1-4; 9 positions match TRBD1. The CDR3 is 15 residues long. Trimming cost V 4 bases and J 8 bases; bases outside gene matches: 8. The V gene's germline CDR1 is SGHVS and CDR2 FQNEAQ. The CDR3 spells CASSSGTGRFEKLFF. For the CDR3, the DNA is TGTGCCAGCAGCTCCGGGACAGGGCGATTCGAAAAACTGTTTTTT.

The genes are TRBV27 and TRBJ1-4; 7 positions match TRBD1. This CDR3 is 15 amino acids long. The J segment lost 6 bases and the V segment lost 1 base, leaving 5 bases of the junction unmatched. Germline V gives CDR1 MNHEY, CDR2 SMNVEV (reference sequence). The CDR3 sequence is CASSLYSQGDEKLFF. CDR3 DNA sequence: TGTGCCAGCAGTTTATATTCCCAGGGGGATGAAAAACTGTTTTTT.

This CDR3 is CASREFSGTNTGELFF. The CDR3 nucleotides read TGTGCCAGCAGGGAGTTTAGCGGGACGAACACCGGGGAGCTGTTTTTT. The chain joins TRBV27 to TRBJ2-2; 8 bases map to TRBD2. Germline assignment: CDR1 MNHEY and CDR2 SMNVEV (reference sequence). The V segment lost 6 bases and the J segment 0 bases; nucleotides outside the gene matches: 6. The CDR3 loop spans 16 amino acids.

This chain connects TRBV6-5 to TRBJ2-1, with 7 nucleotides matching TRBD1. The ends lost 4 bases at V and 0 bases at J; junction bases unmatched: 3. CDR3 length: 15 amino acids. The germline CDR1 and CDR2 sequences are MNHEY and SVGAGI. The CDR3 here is CASSLDRSSYNEQFF. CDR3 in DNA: TGTGCCAGCAGTTTGGACAGGAGCTCCTACAATGAGCAGTTCTTC.

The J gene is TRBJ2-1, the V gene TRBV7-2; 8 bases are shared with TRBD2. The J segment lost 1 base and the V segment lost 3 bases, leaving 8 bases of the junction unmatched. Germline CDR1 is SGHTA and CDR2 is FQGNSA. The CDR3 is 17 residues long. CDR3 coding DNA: TGTGCCAGCAGCTTGATCAGCGGGAGACGGTCCTACAATGAGCAGTTCTTC. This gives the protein CASSLISGRRSYNEQFF.

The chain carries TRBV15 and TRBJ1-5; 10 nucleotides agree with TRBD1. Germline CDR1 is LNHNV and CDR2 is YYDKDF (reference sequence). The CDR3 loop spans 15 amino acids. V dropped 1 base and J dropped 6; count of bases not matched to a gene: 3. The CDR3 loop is CATSRVGTGAQPQHF. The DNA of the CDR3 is TGTGCCACCAGCAGAGTTGGGACAGGGGCTCAGCCCCAGCATTTT.